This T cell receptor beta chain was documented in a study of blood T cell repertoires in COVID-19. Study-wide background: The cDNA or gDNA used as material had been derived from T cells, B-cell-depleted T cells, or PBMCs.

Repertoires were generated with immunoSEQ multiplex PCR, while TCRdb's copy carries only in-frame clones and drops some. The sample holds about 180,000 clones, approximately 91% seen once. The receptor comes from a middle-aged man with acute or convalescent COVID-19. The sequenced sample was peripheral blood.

Here the CDR3 DNA reads TGTGCCAGCAGTCCTCGTTCGGGGACTGAAGCTTTCTTT. It codes for CASSPRSGTEAFF. V and J are TRBV25-1 and TRBJ1-1; D is unclear. V lost 5 bases, J lost 5 bases, and 12 bases lay in between. The CDR3 contains 13 residues. CDR1 is MGHDK, CDR2 SYGVNS, per germline.